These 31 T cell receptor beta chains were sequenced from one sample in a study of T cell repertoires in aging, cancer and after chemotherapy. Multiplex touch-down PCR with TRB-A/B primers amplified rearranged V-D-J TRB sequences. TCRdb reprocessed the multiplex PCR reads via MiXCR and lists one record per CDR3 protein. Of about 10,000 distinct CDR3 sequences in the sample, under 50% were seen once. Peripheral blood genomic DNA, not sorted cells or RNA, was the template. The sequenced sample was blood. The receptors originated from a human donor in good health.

CDR3 loop: CASSLVREATQYF. CDR3 DNA: TGTGCCAGCAGCTTAGTGAGGGAGGCTACGCAGTATTTT. The gene calls are TRBV13 and TRBJ2-3; a possible D gene is TRBD2 (6 bases). Trimming took 1 base from V and 8 from J, leaving 10 bases between them. The CDR3 length is 13 residues. Germline loops: CDR1 PRHDT, CDR2 FYEKMQ (reference sequence). The full variable domain, with the rest looked up from reference TRBV13 and TRBJ2-3, is AAGVIQSPRHLIKEKRETATLKCYPIPRHDTVYWYQQGPGQDPQFLISFYEKMQSDKGSIPDRFSAQQFSDYHSELNMSSLELGDSALYFCASSLVREATQYFGPGTRLTVL.

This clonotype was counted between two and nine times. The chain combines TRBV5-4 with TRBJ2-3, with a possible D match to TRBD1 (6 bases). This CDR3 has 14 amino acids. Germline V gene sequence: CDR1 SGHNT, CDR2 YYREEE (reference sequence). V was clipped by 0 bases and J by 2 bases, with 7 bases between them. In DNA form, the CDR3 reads TGTGCCAGCAGCTTGGAGGGGGTCACAGATACGCAGTATTTT. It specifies CASSLEGVTDTQYF. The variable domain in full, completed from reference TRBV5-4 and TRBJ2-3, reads ETGVTQSPTHLIKTRGQQVTLRCSSQSGHNTVSWYQQALGQGPQFIFQYYREEENGRGNFPPRFSGLQFPNYSSELNVNALELDDSALYLCASSLEGVTDTQYFGPGTRLTVL.

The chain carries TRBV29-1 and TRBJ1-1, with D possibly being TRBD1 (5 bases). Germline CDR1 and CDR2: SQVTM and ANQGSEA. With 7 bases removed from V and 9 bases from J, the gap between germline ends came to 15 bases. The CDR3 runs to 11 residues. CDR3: CSGFRDGKAFF. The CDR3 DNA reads TGCAGCGGCTTCCGGGACGGAAAAGCTTTCTTT.

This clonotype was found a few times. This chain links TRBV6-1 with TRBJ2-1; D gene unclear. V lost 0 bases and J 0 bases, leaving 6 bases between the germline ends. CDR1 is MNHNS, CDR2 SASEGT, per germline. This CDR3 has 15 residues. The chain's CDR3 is CASSEAGGSYNEQFF. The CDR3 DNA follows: TGTGCCAGCAGTGAAGCGGGTGGCTCCTACAATGAGCAGTTCTTC.

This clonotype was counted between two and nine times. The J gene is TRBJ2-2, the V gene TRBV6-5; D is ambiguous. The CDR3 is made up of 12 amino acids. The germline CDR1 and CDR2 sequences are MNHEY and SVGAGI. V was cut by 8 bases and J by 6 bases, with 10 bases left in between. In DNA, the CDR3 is TGTGCCAGCCAGAGAACGGCCGGGGAGCTGTTTTTT. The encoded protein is CASQRTAGELFF.

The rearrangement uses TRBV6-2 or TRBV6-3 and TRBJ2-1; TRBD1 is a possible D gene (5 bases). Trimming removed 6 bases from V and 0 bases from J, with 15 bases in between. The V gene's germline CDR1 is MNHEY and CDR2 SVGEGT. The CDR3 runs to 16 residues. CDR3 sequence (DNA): TGTGCCAGCAGCCAAAGGGGCAGGAGCTCCTACAATGAGCAGTTCTTC. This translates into CASSQRGRSSYNEQFF.

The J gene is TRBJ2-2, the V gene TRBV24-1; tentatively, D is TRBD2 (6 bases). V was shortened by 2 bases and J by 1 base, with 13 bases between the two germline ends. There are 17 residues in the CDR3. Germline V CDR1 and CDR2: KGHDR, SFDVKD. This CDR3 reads CATSDSKRAVNTGELFF. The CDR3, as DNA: TGTGCCACCAGTGATTCGAAGCGGGCCGTGAACACCGGGGAGCTGTTTTTT.

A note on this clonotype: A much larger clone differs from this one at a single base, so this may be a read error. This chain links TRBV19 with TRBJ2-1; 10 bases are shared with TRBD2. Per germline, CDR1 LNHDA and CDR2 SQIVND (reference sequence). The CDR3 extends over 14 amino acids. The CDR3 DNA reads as TGTGCCAGTAGCTTACTAGCGGGAAGGAATGAGCAGTCCTTC. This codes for CASSLLAGRNEQSF.

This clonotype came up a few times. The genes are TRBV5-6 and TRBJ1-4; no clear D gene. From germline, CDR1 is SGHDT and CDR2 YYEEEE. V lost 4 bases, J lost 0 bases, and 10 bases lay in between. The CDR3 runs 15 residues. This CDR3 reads CASSRRAATNEKLFF. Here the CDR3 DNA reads TGTGCCAGCAGCCGACGGGCCGCAACTAATGAAAAACTGTTTTTT. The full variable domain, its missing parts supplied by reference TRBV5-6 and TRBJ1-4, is DAGVTQSPTHLIKTRGQQVTLRCSPKSGHDTVSWYQQALGQGPQFIFQYYEEEERQRGNFPDRFSGHQFPNYSSELNVNALLLGDSALYLCASSRRAATNEKLFFGSGTQLSVL.

For the CDR3, the DNA is TGTGCCAGGACGGGACTAGCGGGAGAAACAGATACGCAGTATTTT. This codes for CARTGLAGETDTQYF. The chain is built from TRBV19 and TRBJ2-3; TRBD2 aligns across 14 bases. This CDR3 region has 15 residues. Trimming at V came to 9 bases and at J to 3 bases, leaving 5 bases not matched to a gene. Looked up from germline, CDR1 is LNHDA and CDR2 is SQIVND (reference sequence).

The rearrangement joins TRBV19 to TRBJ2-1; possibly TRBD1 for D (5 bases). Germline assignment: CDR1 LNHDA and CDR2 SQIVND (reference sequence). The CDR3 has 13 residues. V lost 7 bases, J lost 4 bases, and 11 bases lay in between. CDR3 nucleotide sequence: TGTGCCAGTAACTCAGGGTTTTACAATGAGCAGTTCTTC. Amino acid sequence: CASNSGFYNEQFF. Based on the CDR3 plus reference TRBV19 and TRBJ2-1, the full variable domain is DGGITQSPKYLFRKEGQNVTLSCEQNLNHDAMYWYRQDPGQGLRLIYYSQIVNDFQKGDIAEGYSVSREKKESFPLTVTSAQKNPTAFYLCASNSGFYNEQFFGPGTRLTVL.

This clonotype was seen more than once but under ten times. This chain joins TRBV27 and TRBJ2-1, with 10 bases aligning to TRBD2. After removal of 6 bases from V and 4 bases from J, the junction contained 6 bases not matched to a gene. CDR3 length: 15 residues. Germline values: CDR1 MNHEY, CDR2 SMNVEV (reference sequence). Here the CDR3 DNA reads TGTGCCAGCAGCTCCCTAGCGGGAGTGTACAATGAGCAGTTCTTC. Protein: CASSSLAGVYNEQFF.

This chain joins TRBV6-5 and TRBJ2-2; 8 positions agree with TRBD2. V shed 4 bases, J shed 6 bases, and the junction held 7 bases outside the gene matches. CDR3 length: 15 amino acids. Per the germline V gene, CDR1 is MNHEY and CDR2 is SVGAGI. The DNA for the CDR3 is TGTGCCAGCAGTTTGGGACTAGGTCCCGCCGGGGAGCTGTTTTTT. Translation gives CASSLGLGPAGELFF.

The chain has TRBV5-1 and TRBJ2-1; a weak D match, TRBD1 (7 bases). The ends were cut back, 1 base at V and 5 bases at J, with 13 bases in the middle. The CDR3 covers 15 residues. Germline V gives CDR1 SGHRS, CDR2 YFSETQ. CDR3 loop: CASSLSGGRNNEQFF. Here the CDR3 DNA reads TGCGCCAGCAGCTTGTCAGGGGGGAGAAACAATGAGCAGTTCTTC. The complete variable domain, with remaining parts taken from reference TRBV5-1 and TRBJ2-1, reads KAGVTQTPRYLIKTRGQQVTLSCSPISGHRSVSWYQQTPGQGLQFLFEYFSETQRNKGNFPGRFSGRQFSNSRSEMNVSTLELGDSALYLCASSLSGGRNNEQFFGPGTRLTVL.

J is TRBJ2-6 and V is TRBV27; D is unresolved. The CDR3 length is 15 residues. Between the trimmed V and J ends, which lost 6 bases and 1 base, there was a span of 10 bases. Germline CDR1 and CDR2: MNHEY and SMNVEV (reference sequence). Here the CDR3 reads CASRKRDSGANVLTF. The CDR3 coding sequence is TGTGCCAGCAGGAAAAGGGATTCTGGGGCCAACGTCCTGACTTTC.

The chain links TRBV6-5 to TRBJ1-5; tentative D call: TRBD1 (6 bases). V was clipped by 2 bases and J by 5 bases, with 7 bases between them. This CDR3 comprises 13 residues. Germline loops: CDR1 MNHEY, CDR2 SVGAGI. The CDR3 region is CASSYKGDQPQHF. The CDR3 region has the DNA TGTGCCAGCAGTTACAAGGGGGATCAGCCCCAGCATTTT.

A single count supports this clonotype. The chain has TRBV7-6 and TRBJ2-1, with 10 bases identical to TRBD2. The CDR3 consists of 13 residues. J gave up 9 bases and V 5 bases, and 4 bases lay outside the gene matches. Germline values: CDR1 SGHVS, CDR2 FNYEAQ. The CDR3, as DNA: TGTGCCAGCAGCCGGACTAGCGGTGGTGAGCAGTTCTTC. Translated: CASSRTSGGEQFF.

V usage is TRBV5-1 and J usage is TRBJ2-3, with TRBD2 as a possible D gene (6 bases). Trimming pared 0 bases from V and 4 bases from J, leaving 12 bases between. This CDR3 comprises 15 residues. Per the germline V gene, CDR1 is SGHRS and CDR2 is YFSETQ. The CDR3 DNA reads TGCGCCAGCAGCTTGGTAGCGGTGGGAGCAGATACGCAGTATTTT. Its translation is CASSLVAVGADTQYF.

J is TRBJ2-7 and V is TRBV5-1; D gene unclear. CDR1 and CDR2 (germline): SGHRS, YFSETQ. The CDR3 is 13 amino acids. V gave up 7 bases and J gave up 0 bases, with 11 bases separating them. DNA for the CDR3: TGCGCCAGCGGCCCCGAAAGCTCCTACGAGCAGTACTTC. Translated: CASGPESSYEQYF.

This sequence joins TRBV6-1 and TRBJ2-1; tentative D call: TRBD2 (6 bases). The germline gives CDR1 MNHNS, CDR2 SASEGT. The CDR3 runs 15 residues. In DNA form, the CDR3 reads TGTGCGGTAGGGAGACTTGTGGGAGGTATCAATGAGCAGTTCTTC. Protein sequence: CAVGRLVGGINEQFF.

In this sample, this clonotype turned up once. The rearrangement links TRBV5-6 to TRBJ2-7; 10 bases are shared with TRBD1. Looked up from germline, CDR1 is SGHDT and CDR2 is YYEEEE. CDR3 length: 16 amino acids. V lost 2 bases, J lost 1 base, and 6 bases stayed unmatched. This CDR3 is CASSFTGTGESYEQYF. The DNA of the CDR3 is TGTGCCAGCAGCTTCACCGGGACAGGGGAATCCTACGAGCAGTACTTC.

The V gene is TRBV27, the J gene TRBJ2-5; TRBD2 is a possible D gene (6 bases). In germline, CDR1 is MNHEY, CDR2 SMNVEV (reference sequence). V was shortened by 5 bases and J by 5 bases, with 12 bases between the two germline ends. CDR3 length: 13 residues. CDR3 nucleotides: TGTGCCAGCAGTCCTGGTGGGGGGGAGACCCAGTACTTC. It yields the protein CASSPGGGETQYF.

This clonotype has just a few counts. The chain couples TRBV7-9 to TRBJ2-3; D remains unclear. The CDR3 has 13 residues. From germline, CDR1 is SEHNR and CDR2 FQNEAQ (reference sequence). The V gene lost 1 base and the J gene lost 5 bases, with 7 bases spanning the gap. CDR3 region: CASSLGWEDTQYF. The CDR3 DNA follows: TGTGCCAGCAGCTTAGGGTGGGAAGATACGCAGTATTTT.

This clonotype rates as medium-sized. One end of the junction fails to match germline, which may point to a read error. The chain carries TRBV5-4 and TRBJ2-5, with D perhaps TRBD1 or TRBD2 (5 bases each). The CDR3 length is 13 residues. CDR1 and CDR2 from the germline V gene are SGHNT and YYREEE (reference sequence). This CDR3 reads CASLSGTEGRAHF. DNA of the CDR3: TGTGCCAGCTTATCTGGGACCGAGGGAAGGGCGCACTTC.

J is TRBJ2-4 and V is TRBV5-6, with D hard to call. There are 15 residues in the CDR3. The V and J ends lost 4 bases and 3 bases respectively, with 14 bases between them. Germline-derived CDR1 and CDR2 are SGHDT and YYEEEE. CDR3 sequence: CASSTTDFGKNIQYF. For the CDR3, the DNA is TGTGCCAGCAGCACTACAGATTTCGGCAAAAACATTCAGTACTTC.

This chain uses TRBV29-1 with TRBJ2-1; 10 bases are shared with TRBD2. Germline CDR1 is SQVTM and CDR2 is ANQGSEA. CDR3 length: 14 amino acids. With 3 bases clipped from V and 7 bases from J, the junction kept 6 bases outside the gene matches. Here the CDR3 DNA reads TGCAGCGTTGAGGCTAGCGGGAGAAAGAATGAGCAGTTCTTC. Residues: CSVEASGRKNEQFF.

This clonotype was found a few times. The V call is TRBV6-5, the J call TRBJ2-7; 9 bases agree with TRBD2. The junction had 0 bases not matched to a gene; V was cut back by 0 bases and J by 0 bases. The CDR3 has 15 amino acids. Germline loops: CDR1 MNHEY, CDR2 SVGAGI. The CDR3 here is CASSYSSGSSYEQYF. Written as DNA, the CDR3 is TGTGCCAGCAGTTACTCTAGCGGGAGCTCCTACGAGCAGTACTTC.

The CDR3 is CASSHRTESPLHF. CDR3 DNA: TGTGCCAGCAGTCATCGGACAGAATCACCCCTCCACTTT. The V and J genes are TRBV6-6 and TRBJ1-6; perhaps TRBD1 as D (6 bases). The V and J ends lost 5 bases and 10 bases respectively, with 12 bases between them. CDR1 is MNHNY, CDR2 SVGAGI, per germline (reference sequence). CDR3 length equals 13 residues.

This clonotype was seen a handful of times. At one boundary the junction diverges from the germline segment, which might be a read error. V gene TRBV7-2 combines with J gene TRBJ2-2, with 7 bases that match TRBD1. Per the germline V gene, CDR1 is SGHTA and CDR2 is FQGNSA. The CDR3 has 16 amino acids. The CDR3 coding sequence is TGTGCCAGCTGCTTGGTTGGGACAGCGAACACCGGGGAGCTGTTTTTT. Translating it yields CASCLVGTANTGELFF.

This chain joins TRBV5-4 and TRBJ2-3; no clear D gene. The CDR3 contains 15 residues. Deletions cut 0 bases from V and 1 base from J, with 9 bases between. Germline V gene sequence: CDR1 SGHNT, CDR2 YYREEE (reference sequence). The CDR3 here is CASSLGGQGTDTQYF. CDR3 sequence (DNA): TGTGCCAGCAGCTTGGGTGGGCAGGGCACAGATACGCAGTATTTT.

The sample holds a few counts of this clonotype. The CDR3 loop is CASSTGKGIGYTF. The DNA for the CDR3 is TGTGCCAGTAGTACAGGGAAAGGTATCGGCTACACCTTC. The chain is built from TRBV19 and TRBJ1-2; D might be TRBD1 (5 bases). This CDR3 is 13 amino acids long. The V gene's germline CDR1 is LNHDA and CDR2 SQIVND (reference sequence). The V and J ends lost 4 bases and 8 bases respectively, with 14 bases between them.